This TCR beta chain originates from a study of T cell responses to AZD1222 COVID-19 vaccine. Study conclusions and caveats: CD4 TCRs covered the whole spike, strongest at regions 160-218 and 743-854.

Germline V lookup: CDR1 MNHEY, CDR2 SVGAGI. The ends were cut back, 6 bases at V and 4 bases at J, with 15 bases in the middle. The CDR3 sequence is 14 residues long. Some clones are missing from TCRdb's copy, which holds only in-frame ones; the method was immunoSEQ multiplex PCR. This sample has 110,000 to 150,000 clones, with roughly 93% found just once. This clone was recorded once. Its antigen is still unknown. The chain uses TRBV6-5 and TRBJ1-1; D is undetermined. The source of this sequence is an adult in good health. This specimen consisted of peripheral blood, obtained on day 0 of MenACWY control vaccination. The CDR3 loop is CASRVITTGTEAFF. The CDR3 DNA reads as TGTGCCAGCAGAGTAATAACCACCGGCACTGAAGCTTTCTTT.